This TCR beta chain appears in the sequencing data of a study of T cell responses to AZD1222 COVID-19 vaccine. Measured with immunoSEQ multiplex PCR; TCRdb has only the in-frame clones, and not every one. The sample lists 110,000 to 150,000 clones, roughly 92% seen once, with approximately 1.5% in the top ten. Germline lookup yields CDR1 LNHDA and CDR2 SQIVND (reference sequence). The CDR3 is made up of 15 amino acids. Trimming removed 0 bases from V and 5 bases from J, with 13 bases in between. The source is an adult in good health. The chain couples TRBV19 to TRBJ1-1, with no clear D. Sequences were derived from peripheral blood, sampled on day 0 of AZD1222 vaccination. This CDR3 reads CASSIDLRGTTEAFF. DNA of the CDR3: TGTGCCAGTAGTATAGATCTGCGGGGAACGACTGAAGCTTTCTTT.